The present TCR beta chain was sequenced within a study of shared clonotypes between healthy human individuals. The germline V gene encodes CDR1 GTSNPN and CDR2 SVGIG (reference sequence). The germline V and J ends were trimmed by 4 bases and 3 bases, with 11 bases remaining between them. This CDR3 comprises 13 residues. The assay was immunoSEQ multiplex PCR, and TCRdb's table has in-frame clones only and misses some. The sample lists around 2.3 million clones; around 95% were seen once. The TCR sequence derives from a man in his late teens or twenties in good health. V and J are TRBV30 and TRBJ2-3; D not certain. Material: naive CD4+ T cells sorted from blood. Subset indicated: CD45RA+ positively selected. The CDR3 sequence: CAWTGKWTDTQYF. In nucleotides, the CDR3 is TGTGCCTGGACCGGAAAATGGACAGATACGCAGTATTTT.